The sequence of this TCR beta chain was determined in a study of CD8+ T cells in alopecia areata. About this clone itself: What it recognizes is unknown.

The authors extracted RNA and reverse transcribed it into cDNA as the sequencing template. Only in-frame clones appear in the TCRdb table, and some are missing; sequencing was by immunoSEQ multiplex PCR. The sample shows more than 95,000 clones, 45% to 50% of them seen only once. V lost 0 bases and J 5 bases, leaving 14 bases between the germline ends. The CDR3 loop spans 15 amino acids. Looked up from germline, CDR1 is LGHNA and CDR2 is YNFKEQ. General study results and limits: Affected lesional scalp, above all in alopecia totalis/universalis, was more clonal than normal scalp. Possibly as an HLA-related effect, TCR sharing across patients appeared less clear than in mice.

The TCR originated in a human donor with alopecia areata. The sequenced sample was NKG2D-low CD8+ T cells sorted from blood. The rearrangement joins TRBV4-2 to TRBJ2-7, with D perhaps matching TRBD1 or TRBD2 (6 bases each). Here the CDR3 reads CASSQDLTGRNEQYF. CDR3 DNA sequence: TGTGCCAGCAGCCAAGATCTAACAGGGAGGAACGAGCAGTACTTC.